This is a list of T cell receptor beta chains from one sample in a study of blood T cell repertoires in COVID-19. The method was immunoSEQ multiplex PCR; TCRdb's version includes in-frame clones alone and lacks a portion of them. There are around 63,000 clones in the sample; approximately 81% occur only once, and under 30% lies in the top ten. Sequenced material: peripheral blood. The receptors were sampled from a woman aged 80 or over with active or convalescent COVID-19. Both conserved end residues are part of each CDR3. The D gene is left open where the match is weak. Size tells how often a clone was seen (once, few, many) or the class of an expanded clone, and some rows leave it out.

TRBV5-1	TRBJ2-5	NA	NA	CASSPSGGPQETQYF	TGCGCCAGCTCCCCTTCCGGGGGGCCCCAAGAGACCCAGTACTTC
TRBV6-2/TRBV6-3	TRBJ2-3	TRBD2	NA	CASSPTAGASTDTQYF	TGTGCCAGCAGCCCTACAGCGGGGGCGAGCACAGATACGCAGTATTTT
TRBV3-1/TRBV3-2	TRBJ1-6	TRBD1	NA	CASSQVRGNSPLHF	TGTGCCAGCAGCCAGGTCAGGGGGAATTCACCCCTCCACTTT
TRBV6-6	TRBJ1-1	NA	NA	CASSLWGTSEAFF	TGTGCCAGCAGCCTTTGGGGGACATCTGAAGCTTTCTTT
TRBV4-1	TRBJ1-4	TRBD1	few	CASSQILKGASNEKLFF	TGCGCCAGCAGCCAAATCCTGAAGGGGGCTTCTAATGAAAAACTGTTTTTT
TRBV6-2/TRBV6-3	TRBJ1-1	NA	NA	CASSSAGRENTEAFF	TGTGCCAGCAGTAGCGCTGGGAGGGAGAACACTGAAGCTTTCTTT
TRBV6-6	TRBJ1-5	NA	NA	CASRPEGVRQPQHF	TGTGCCAGCAGGCCGGAAGGGGTAAGGCAGCCCCAGCATTTT
TRBV24-1	TRBJ1-4	TRBD1	NA	CATSDGQGPGEKLFF	TGTGCCACCAGTGATGGACAGGGTCCGGGGGAAAAACTGTTTTTT
TRBV6-4	TRBJ2-3	TRBD2	NA	CASSQAGEADTQYF	TGTGCCAGCAGCCAGGCGGGGGAGGCAGATACGCAGTATTTT
TRBV7-2	TRBJ2-6	NA	NA	CASPKGGPLSGANVLTF	TGTGCCAGCCCAAAGGGGGGGCCACTCTCTGGGGCCAACGTCCTGACTTTC
TRBV7-2	TRBJ1-1	NA	NA	CASQLIKGMNTEAFF	TGTGCCTCCCAGCTTATTAAGGGGATGAACACTGAAGCTTTCTTT
TRBV6-6	TRBJ2-6	NA	NA	CASEPGHAGANVLTF	TGTGCCAGCGAACCGGGACATGCTGGGGCCAACGTCCTGACTTTC
TRBV5-4	TRBJ1-2	NA	NA	CASSPQGLDYGYTF	TGTGCCAGCAGCCCACAGGGTCTGGACTATGGCTACACCTTC
TRBV7-8	TRBJ2-3	NA	once	CASSLDRADTQYF	TGTGCCAGCAGCTTAGACAGGGCCGATACGCAGTATTTT
TRBV7-9	TRBJ2-1	TRBD2	few	CASSPGTSGRVNEQFF	TGTGCCAGCAGCCCCGGGACTAGCGGTAGGGTCAATGAGCAGTTCTTC
TRBV28	TRBJ2-2	NA	NA	CASSLPTGYTGELFF	TGTGCCAGCAGCCTACCCACAGGTTACACCGGGGAGCTGTTTTTT
TRBV29-1	TRBJ2-6	NA	NA	CSVALTGSNVLTF	TGCAGCGTTGCCCTGACAGGCTCCAACGTCCTGACTTTC
TRBV18	TRBJ1-6	NA	NA	CASSPQEQGLSPLHF	TGTGCCAGCTCACCGCAGGAACAGGGTCTGTCACCCCTCCACTTT
TRBV5-1	TRBJ1-2	NA	medium-sized	CASTSSPTVNYGYTF	TGCGCCAGCACCTCTTCCCCGACAGTTAACTATGGCTACACCTTC
TRBV2	TRBJ1-2	NA	NA	CASREGANYGYTF	TGTGCCAGCAGGGAGGGCGCTAACTATGGCTACACCTTC
TRBV28	TRBJ1-1	NA	NA	CASRPQGPTEAFF	TGTGCCAGCAGACCACAGGGACCTACTGAAGCTTTCTTT